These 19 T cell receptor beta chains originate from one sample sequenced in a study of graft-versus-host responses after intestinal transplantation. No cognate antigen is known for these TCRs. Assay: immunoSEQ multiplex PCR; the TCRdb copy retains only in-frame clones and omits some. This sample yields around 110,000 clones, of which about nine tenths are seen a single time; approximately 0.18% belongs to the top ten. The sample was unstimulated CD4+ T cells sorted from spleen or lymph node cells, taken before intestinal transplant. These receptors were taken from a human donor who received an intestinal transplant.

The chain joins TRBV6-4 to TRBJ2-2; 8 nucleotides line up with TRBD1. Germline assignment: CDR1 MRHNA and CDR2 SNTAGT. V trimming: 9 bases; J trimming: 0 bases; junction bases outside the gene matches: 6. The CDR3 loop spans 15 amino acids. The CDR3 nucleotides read TGTGCCAGTAAGCCGGGACAGGCGAACACCGGGGAGCTGTTTTTT. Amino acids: CASKPGQANTGELFF.

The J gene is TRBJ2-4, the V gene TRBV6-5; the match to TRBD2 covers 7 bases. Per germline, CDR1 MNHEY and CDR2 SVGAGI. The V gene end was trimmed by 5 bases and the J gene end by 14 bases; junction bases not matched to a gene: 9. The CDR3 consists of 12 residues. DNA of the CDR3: TGTGCCAGCAGTCGTGGGGGGGACCCTGAGTACTTC. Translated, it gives CASSRGGDPEYF.

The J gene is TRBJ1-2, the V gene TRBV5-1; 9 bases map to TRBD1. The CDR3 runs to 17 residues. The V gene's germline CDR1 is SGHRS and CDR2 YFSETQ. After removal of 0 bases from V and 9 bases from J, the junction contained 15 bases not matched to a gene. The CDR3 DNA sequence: TGCGCCAGCAGCTTGGGGGGGACAGGGAGTTCTTTTTTTCGCTACACCTTC. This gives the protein CASSLGGTGSSFFRYTF.

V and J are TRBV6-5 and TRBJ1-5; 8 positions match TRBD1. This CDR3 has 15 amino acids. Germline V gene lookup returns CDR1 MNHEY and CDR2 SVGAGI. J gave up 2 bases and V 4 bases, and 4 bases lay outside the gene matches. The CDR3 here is CASSFRGPGNQPQHF. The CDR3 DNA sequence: TGTGCCAGCAGTTTCAGGGGGCCAGGCAATCAGCCCCAGCATTTT.

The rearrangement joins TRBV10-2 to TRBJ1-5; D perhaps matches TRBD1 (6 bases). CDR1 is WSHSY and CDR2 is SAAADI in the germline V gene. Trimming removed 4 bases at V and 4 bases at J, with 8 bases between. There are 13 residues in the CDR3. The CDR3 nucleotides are TGCGCCAGCAGTGGGGGGCAAAATCAGCCCCAGCATTTT. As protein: CASSGGQNQPQHF.

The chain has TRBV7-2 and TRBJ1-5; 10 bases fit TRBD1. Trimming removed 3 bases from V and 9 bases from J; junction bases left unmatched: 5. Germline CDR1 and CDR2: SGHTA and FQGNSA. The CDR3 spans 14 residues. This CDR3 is CASSLDRGYRPQHF. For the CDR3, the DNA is TGTGCCAGCAGCTTGGACAGGGGGTATCGGCCCCAGCATTTT.

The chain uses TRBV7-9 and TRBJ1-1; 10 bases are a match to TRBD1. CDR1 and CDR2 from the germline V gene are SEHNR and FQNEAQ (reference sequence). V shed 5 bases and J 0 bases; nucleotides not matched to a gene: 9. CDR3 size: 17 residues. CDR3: CASSRIRTGGVNTEAFF. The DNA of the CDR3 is TGTGCCAGCAGCCGAATCCGGACAGGGGGGGTGAACACTGAAGCTTTCTTT. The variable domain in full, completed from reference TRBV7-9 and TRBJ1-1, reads DTGVSQNPRHKITKRGQNVTFRCDPISEHNRLYWYRQTLGQGPEFLTYFQNEAQLEKSRLLSDRFSAERPKGSFSTLEIQRTEQGDSAMYLCASSRIRTGGVNTEAFFGQGTRLTVV.

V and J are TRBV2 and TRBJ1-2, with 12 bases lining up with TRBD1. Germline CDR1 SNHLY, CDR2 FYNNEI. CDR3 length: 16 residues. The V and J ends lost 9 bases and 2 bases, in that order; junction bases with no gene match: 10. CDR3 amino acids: CARIRDRGHQNYGYTF. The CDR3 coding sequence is TGTGCCAGGATCCGGGACAGGGGGCACCAAAACTATGGCTACACCTTC.

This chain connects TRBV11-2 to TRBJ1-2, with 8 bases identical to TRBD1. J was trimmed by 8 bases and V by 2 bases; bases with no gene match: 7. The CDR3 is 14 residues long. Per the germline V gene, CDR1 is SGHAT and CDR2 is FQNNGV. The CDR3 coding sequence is TGTGCCAGCAGCTTACCGCCGACAGGGGCCGGCTACACCTTC. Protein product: CASSLPPTGAGYTF. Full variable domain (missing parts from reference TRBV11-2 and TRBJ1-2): EAGVAQSPRYKIIEKRQSVAFWCNPISGHATLYWYQQILGQGPKLLIQFQNNGVVDDSQLPKDRFSAERLKGVDSTLKIQPAKLEDSAVYLCASSLPPTGAGYTFGSGTRLTVV.

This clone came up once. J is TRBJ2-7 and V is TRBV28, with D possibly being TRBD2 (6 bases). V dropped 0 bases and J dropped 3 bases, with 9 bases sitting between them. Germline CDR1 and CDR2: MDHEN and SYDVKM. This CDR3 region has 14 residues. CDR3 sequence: CASSLWGGNYEQYF. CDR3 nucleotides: TGTGCCAGCAGTTTATGGGGGGGAAACTACGAGCAGTACTTC.

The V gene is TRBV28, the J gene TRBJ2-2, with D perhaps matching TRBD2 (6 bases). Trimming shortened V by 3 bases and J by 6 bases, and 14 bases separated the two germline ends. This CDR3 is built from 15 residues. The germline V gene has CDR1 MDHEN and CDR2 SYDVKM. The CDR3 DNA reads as TGTGCCAGCAGTTTGGGGGGAGGTTTGGCCGGGGAGCTGTTTTTT. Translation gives CASSLGGGLAGELFF.

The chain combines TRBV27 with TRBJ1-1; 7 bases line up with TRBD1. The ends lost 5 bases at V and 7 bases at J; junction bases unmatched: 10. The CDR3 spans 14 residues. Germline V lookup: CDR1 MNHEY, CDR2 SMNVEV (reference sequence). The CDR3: CASSLQGTSFEAFF. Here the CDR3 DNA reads TGTGCCAGCAGTCTACAGGGGACGTCCTTTGAAGCTTTCTTT.

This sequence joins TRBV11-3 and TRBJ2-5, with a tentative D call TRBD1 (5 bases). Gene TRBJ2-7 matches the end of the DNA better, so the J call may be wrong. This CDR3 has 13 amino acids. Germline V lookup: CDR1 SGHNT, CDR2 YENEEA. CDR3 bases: TGTGCCAGCAGCCAATCACAGGATTACGAGCAGTACTTC. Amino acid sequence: CASSQSQDYEQYF.

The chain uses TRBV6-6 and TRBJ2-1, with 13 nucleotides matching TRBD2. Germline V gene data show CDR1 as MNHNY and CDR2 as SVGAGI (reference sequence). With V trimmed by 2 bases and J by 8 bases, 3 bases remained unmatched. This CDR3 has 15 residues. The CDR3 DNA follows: TGTGCCAGCAGTTACGGACTAGCGGGAGAATATGAGCAGTTCTTC. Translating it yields CASSYGLAGEYEQFF.

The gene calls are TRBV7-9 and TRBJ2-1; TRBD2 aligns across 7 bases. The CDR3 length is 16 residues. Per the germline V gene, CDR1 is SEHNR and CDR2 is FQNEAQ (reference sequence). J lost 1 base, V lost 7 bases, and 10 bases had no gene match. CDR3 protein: CASKGRGGQSYNEQFF. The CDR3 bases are TGTGCCAGCAAGGGGCGGGGAGGGCAATCCTACAATGAGCAGTTCTTC.

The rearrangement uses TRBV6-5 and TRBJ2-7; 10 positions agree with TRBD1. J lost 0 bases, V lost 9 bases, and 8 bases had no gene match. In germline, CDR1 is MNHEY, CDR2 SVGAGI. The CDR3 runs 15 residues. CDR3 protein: CASRGDRGSSYEQYF. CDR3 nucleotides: TGTGCCAGTCGGGGGGACAGGGGAAGCTCCTACGAGCAGTACTTC.

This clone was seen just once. CDR3 in amino acids: CASSLIADRGRSSGANVLTF. CDR3 DNA: TGTGCCAGCAGCTTAATAGCGGACAGGGGGCGATCCTCTGGGGCCAACGTCCTGACTTTC. V and J are TRBV7-3 and TRBJ2-6, with 11 positions matching TRBD1. Germline CDR1 SGHTA, CDR2 FQGTGA. The CDR3 loop spans 20 amino acids. V was pared by 1 base and J by 0 bases, with 8 bases of the junction left unmatched. The whole variable domain, filled in from reference TRBV7-3 and TRBJ2-6, reads GAGVSQTPSNKVTEKGKYVELRCDPISGHTALYWYRQSLGQGPEFLIYFQGTGAADDSGLPNDRFFAVRPEGSVSTLKIQRTERGDSAVYLCASSLIADRGRSSGANVLTFGAGSRLTVL.

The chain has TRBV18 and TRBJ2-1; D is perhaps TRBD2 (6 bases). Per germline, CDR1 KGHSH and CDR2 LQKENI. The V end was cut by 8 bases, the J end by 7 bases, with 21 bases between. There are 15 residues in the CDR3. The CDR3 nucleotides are TGTGCCAGCGCAAAAGGTCAGCCAGGAGGGAATGAGCAGTTCTTC. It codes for CASAKGQPGGNEQFF.

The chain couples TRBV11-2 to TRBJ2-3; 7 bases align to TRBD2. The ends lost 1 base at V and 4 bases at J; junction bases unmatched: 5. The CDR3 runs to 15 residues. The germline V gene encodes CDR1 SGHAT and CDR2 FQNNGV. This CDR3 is CASSLGELAADTQYF. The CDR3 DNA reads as TGTGCCAGCAGCTTAGGAGAGCTAGCGGCAGATACGCAGTATTTT.